The entry that follows covers one T cell receptor (beta chain) sequence. This entry comes from a study of blood T cell repertoires in COVID-19. Study background: Sources were T cells, B-cell-depleted T cells, or PBMCs; the material itself was cDNA or gDNA.

In germline, CDR1 is SGHNT, CDR2 YENEEA. The CDR3 has 14 residues. The junction had 6 bases not matched to a gene; V was cut back by 5 bases and J by 6 bases. Under the authors' procedure: Cell counts per sample came from amplifying reference gene primers. Sequencing was performed with immunoSEQ multiplex PCR; in TCRdb, only in-frame clones are kept and a portion is missing. For V, J and clone size, that table is used; D and trimming come from the DNA. This table has about 250,000 clones, about 88% appearing once. Input material: peripheral blood. The chain joins TRBV11-3 to TRBJ2-4; TRBD1 agrees at 8 bases. The clonotype comes from a woman aged 40 to 50 who had recovered from COVID-19. Here the CDR3 reads CASSQTGVGNIQYF. The CDR3 nucleotides read TGTGCCAGCAGCCAGACAGGGGTTGGAAACATTCAGTACTTC.